The clone carrying this T cell receptor (beta chain) was detected ten times or more. What it binds is unknown. V gave up 7 bases and J gave up 0 bases, with 13 bases separating them. The CDR3 is 15 amino acids. Germline-derived CDR1 and CDR2 are KGHDR and SFDVKD. Samples came from axillary lymph nodes draining the breast cancer. This sample was included in a study of breast tumors, draining lymph nodes, adjacent tissues. Points from the study as a whole: That most tumor T cells come from lymph nodes remained unproven.

MiXCR, run by TCRdb on the multiplex PCR reads, gives a single entry per CDR3 protein. Of about 130,000 distinct CDR3 sequences in the sample, roughly 21% were seen once. This clonotype was sampled from a female donor with breast cancer. Some clones in this sample may be carry-over from other donors' samples. This rearrangement joins TRBV24-1 to TRBJ2-3, with D possibly matching TRBD1 (5 bases). The specimen was axillary lymph node tissue. The CDR3 here is CATSDTGISTDTQYF. CDR3 DNA sequence: TGTGCCACCAGCGATACAGGAATTAGCACAGATACGCAGTATTTT.